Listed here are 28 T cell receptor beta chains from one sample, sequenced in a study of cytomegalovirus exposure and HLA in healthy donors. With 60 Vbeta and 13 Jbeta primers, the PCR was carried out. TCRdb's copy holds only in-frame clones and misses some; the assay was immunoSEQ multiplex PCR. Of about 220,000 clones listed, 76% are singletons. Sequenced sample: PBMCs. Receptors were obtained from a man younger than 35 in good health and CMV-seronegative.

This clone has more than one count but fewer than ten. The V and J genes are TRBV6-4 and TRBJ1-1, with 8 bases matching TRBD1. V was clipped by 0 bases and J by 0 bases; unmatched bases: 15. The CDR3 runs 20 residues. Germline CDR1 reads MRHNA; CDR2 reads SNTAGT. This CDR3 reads CASSDSVHSRDRHMNTEAFF. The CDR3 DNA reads TGTGCCAGCAGTGACTCGGTCCACTCCCGGGACAGGCACATGAACACTGAAGCTTTCTTT.

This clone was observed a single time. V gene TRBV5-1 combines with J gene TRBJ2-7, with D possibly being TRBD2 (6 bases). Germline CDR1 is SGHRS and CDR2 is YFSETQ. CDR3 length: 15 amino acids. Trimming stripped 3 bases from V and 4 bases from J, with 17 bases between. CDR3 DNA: TGCGCCAGCAGCTCGGGGGAGACTAGTCGGTACGAGCAGTACTTC. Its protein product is CASSSGETSRYEQYF.

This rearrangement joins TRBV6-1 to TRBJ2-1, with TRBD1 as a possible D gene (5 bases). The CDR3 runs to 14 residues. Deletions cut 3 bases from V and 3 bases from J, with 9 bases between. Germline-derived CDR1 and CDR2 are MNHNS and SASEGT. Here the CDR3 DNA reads TGTGCCAGCAGTGACAGGGTCTACTACAATGAGCAGTTCTTC. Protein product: CASSDRVYYNEQFF.

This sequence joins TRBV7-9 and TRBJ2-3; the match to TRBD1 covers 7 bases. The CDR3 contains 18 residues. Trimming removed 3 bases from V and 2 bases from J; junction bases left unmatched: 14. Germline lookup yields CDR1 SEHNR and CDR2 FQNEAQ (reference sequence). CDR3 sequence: CASSFRPTGATLTDTQYF. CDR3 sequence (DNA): TGTGCCAGCAGCTTCCGACCTACAGGGGCGACTCTCACAGATACGCAGTATTTT.

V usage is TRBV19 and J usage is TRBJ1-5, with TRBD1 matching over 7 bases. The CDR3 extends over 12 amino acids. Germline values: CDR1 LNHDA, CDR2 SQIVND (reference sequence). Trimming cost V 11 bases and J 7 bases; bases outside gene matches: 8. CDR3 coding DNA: TGTGCCGCCTGCCAAGGGGGCCAGCCCCAGCATTTT. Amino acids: CAACQGGQPQHF.

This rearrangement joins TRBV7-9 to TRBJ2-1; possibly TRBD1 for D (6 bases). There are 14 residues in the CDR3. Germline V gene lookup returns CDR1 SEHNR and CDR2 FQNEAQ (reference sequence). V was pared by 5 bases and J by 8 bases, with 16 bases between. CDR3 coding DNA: TGTGCCAGCAGCCCGGGACACGGCCGGGATGAGCAGTTCTTC. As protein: CASSPGHGRDEQFF. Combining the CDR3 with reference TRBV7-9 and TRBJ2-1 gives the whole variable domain DTGVSQNPRHKITKRGQNVTFRCDPISEHNRLYWYRQTLGQGPEFLTYFQNEAQLEKSRLLSDRFSAERPKGSFSTLEIQRTEQGDSAMYLCASSPGHGRDEQFFGPGTRLTVL.

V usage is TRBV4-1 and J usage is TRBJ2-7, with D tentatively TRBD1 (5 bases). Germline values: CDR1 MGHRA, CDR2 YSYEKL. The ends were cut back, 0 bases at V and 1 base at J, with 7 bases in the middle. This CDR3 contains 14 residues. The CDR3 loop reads CASSQDRGSYEQYF. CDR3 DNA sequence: TGCGCCAGCAGCCAAGATAGGGGTTCCTACGAGCAGTACTTC.

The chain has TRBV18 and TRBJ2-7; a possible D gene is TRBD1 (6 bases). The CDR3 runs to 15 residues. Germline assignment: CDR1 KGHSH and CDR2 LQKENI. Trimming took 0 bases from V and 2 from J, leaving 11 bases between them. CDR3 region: CASSPPAGVPYEQYF. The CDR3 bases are TGTGCCAGCTCACCACCGGCAGGGGTTCCCTACGAGCAGTACTTC.

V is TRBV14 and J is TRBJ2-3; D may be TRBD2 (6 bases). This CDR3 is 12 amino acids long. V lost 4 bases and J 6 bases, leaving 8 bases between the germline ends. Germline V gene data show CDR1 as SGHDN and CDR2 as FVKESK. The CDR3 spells CASSLGGDTQYF. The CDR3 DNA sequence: TGTGCCAGCAGCCTGGGAGGCGATACGCAGTATTTT.

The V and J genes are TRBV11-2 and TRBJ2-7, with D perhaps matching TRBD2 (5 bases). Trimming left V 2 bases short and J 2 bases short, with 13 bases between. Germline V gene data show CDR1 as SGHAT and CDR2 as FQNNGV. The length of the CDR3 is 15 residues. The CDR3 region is CASSLFPTGTYEQYF. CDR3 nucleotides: TGTGCCAGCAGCTTATTTCCCACCGGGACCTACGAGCAGTACTTC.

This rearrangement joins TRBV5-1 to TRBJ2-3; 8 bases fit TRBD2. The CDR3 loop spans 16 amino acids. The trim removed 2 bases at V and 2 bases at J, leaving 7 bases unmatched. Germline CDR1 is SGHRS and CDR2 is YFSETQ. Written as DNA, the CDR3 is TGCGCCAGCAGCTTAGGCGGGAGGAGGGACACAGATACGCAGTATTTT. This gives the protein CASSLGGRRDTDTQYF.

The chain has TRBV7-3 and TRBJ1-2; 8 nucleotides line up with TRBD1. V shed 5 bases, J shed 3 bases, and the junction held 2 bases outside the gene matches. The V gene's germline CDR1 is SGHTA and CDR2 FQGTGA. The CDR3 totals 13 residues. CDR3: CASSPDRDYGYTF. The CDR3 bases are TGTGCCAGCAGCCCGGACAGGGACTATGGCTACACCTTC.

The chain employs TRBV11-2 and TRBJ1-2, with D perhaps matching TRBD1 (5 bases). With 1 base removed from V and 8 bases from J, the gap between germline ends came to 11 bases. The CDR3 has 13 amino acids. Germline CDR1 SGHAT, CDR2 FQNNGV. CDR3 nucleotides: TGTGCCAGCAGCTTAGGTAGCGGGACCGGCTACACCTTC. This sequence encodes CASSLGSGTGYTF.

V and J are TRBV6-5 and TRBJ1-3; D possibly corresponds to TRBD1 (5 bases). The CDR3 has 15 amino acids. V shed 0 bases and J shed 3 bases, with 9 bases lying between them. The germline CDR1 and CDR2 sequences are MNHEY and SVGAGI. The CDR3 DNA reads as TGTGCCAGCAGTTACTCGAAGGGGAATGGAAACACCATATATTTT. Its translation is CASSYSKGNGNTIYF.

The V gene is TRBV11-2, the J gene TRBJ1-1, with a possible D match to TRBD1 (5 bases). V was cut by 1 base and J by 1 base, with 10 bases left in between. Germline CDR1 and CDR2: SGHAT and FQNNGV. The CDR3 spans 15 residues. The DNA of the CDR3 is TGTGCCAGCAGCTTAGTCCTCGACAGGAACACTGAAGCTTTCTTT. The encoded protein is CASSLVLDRNTEAFF.

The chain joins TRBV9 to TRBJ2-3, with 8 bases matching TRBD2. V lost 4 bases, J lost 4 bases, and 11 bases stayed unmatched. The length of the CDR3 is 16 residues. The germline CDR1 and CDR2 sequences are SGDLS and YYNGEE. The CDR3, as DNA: TGTGCCAGCAGCCCAACCTTAGCGGGAAGTGCAGATACGCAGTATTTT. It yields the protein CASSPTLAGSADTQYF.

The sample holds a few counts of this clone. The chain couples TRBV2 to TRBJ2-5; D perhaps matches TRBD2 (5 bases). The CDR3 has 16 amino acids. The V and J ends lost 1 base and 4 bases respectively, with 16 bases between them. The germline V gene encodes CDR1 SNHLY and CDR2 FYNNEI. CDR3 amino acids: CASSEGQARVRETQYF. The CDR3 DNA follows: TGTGCCAGCAGTGAAGGGCAGGCGAGGGTAAGAGAGACCCAGTACTTC. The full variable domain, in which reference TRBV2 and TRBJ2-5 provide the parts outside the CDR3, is EPEVTQTPSHQVTQMGQEVILRCVPISNHLYFYWYRQILGQKVEFLVSFYNNEISEKSEIFDDQFSVERPDGSNFTLKIRSTKLEDSAMYFCASSEGQARVRETQYFGPGTRLLVL.

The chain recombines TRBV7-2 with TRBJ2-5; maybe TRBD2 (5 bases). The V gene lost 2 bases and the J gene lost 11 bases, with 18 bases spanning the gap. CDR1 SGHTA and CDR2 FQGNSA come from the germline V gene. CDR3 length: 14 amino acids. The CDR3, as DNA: TGTGCCAGCAGCTTATTAAGTGGGAGCATGGAGCAGTACTTC. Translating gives CASSLLSGSMEQYF.

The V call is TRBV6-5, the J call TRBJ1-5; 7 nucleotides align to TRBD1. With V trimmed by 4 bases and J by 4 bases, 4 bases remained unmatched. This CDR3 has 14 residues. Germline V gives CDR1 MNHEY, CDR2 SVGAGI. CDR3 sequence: CASSSNRGNQPQHF. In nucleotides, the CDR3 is TGTGCCAGCAGTTCGAACAGGGGAAATCAGCCCCAGCATTTT.

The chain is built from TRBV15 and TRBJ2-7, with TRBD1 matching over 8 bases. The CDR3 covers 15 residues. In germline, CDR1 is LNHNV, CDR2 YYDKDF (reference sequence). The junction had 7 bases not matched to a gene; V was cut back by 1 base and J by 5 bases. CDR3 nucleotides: TGTGCCACCAGCAGAGTAGGACAGGGAATCCACGAGCAGTACTTC. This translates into CATSRVGQGIHEQYF.

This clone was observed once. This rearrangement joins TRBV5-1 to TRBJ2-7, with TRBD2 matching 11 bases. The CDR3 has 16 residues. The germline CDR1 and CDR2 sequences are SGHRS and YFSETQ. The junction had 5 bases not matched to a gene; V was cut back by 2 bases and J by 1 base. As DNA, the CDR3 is TGCGCCAGCAGCTTTACTAGCGGGGGAGCATCCTACGAGCAGTACTTC. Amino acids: CASSFTSGGASYEQYF. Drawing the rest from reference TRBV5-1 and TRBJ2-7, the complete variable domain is KAGVTQTPRYLIKTRGQQVTLSCSPISGHRSVSWYQQTPGQGLQFLFEYFSETQRNKGNFPGRFSGRQFSNSRSEMNVSTLELGDSALYLCASSFTSGGASYEQYFGPGTRLTVT.

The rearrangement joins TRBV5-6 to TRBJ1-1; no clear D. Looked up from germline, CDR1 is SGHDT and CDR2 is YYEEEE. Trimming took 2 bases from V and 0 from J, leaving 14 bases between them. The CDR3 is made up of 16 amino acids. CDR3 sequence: CASSFRFRGMNTEAFF. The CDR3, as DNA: TGTGCCAGCAGCTTTAGGTTCCGAGGGATGAACACTGAAGCTTTCTTT.

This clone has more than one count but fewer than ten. CDR3 nucleotide sequence: TGCGCCAGCAGCTTCAGGGGACTAGCTGCAGATACGCAGTATTTT. It is translated as CASSFRGLAADTQYF. This chain uses TRBV5-1 with TRBJ2-3; 9 bases align to TRBD2. Germline trimming cut 2 bases from V and 4 bases from J; bases unmatched to any gene: 5. Germline V gene data show CDR1 as SGHRS and CDR2 as YFSETQ. The CDR3 spans 15 residues. The full variable domain, in which reference TRBV5-1 and TRBJ2-3 provide the parts outside the CDR3, is KAGVTQTPRYLIKTRGQQVTLSCSPISGHRSVSWYQQTPGQGLQFLFEYFSETQRNKGNFPGRFSGRQFSNSRSEMNVSTLELGDSALYLCASSFRGLAADTQYFGPGTRLTVL.

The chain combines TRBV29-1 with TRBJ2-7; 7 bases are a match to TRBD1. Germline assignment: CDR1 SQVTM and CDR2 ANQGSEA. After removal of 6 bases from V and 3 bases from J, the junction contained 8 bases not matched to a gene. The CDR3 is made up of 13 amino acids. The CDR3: CSVTGWVDYEQYF. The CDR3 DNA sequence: TGCAGCGTGACAGGGTGGGTGGACTACGAGCAGTACTTC.

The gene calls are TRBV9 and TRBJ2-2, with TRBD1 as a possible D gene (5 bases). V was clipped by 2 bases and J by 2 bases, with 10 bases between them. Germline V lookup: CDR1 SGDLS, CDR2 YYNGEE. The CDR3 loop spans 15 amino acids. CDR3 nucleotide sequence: TGTGCCAGCAGCGTGACAGCTCTCAACACCGGGGAGCTGTTTTTT. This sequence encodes CASSVTALNTGELFF.

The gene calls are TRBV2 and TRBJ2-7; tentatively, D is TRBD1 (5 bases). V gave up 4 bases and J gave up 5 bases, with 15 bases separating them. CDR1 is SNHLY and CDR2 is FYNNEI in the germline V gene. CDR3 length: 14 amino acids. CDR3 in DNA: TGTGCCAGCAGTGTGAGGCAGGGCACCCACGAGCAGTACTTC. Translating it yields CASSVRQGTHEQYF.

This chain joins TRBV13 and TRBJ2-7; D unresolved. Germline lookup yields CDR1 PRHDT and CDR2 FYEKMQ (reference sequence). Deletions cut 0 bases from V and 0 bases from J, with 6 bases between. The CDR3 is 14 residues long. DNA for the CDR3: TGTGCCAGCAGCTTAGGACAGCCCTCCTACGAGCAGTACTTC. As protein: CASSLGQPSYEQYF.

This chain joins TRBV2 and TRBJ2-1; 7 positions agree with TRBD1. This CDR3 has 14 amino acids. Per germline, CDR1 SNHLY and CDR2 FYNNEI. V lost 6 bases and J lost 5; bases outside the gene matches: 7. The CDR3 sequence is CASRDRVGDNEQFF. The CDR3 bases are TGTGCCAGCAGAGACAGGGTGGGAGACAATGAGCAGTTCTTC.